This TCR beta chain is from a study of T cell changes during pregnancy in multiple sclerosis. Generated by immunoSEQ multiplex PCR, the TCRdb table keeps only in-frame clones and is missing some. The sample shows about 32,000 clones, roughly nine tenths of them seen only once. V was clipped by 7 bases and J by 2 bases; unmatched bases: 8. This CDR3 has 14 amino acids. Germline CDR1 reads LNHDA; CDR2 reads SQIVND (reference sequence). The chain links TRBV19 to TRBJ2-7, with 7 bases lining up with TRBD1. The source material was CD8+ T cells from peripheral blood mononuclear cells, sampled in the first trimester of pregnancy. The sequence was obtained from a female donor with multiple sclerosis, enrolled in a pregnancy study. In nucleotides, the CDR3 is TGTGCCAGTACCCACACAGGGGTTCCCTACGAGCAGTACTTC. It yields the protein CASTHTGVPYEQYF.